Included here is one TCR beta chain sequence, with context. There are 12 residues in the CDR3. Trimming shortened V by 8 bases and J by 3 bases, and 10 bases separated the two germline ends. The germline CDR1 and CDR2 sequences are LNHDA and SQIVND (reference sequence). Indicated treatment: roughly 19 received Ad26.COV2.S at low or high dose, single or two shots; about 5 received placebo; per-sample allocation not given. The study sampled participants on day 63 after the first vaccine or placebo injection. The data were obtained in a study of Ad26.COV2.S vaccination and SARS-CoV-2 variants. The overall study: Donor got 5x10^10 or 1x10^11 viral particles of Ad26.COV2.S.

Generated by immunoSEQ multiplex PCR, the TCRdb table keeps only in-frame clones and is missing some. The sample consists of approximately 280,000 clones, more than 70% of them appearing once. The chain joins TRBV19 to TRBJ1-1; D not resolved. The sequencing used peripheral blood, collected in a trial of Ad26.COV2.S vaccine versus placebo. The clonotype comes from a person aged 18-65 years who received the Ad26.COV2.S COVID-19 vaccine or a placebo. The CDR3 spells CASAVEYTEAFF. Written as DNA, the CDR3 is TGTGCCAGTGCCGTGGAGTACACTGAAGCTTTCTTT.